This TCR beta chain was documented in a study of blood T cell repertoires in COVID-19. Across the whole study: The analysed material was cDNA or gDNA that came from T cells, B-cell-depleted T cells, or PBMCs.

Repertoires were generated with immunoSEQ multiplex PCR, while TCRdb's copy carries only in-frame clones and drops some. The sample lists 240,000 or so clones, 75% to 90% occurring once. The V end was cut by 5 bases, the J end by 4 bases, with 15 bases between. Germline CDR1 is MDHEN and CDR2 is SYDVKM. This CDR3 has 14 residues. The chain uses TRBV28 and TRBJ2-7; possible D gene TRBD2, 6 bases. The TCR was taken from a middle-aged woman with acute COVID-19. Sequenced input: PBMCs or T cells enriched from blood (not recorded which). The CDR3 DNA is TGTGCCAGCAGTCTAGCTAGCGAAGGGTACGAGCAGTACTTC. Translated: CASSLASEGYEQYF.